This T cell receptor (beta chain) was documented in a study of T cells after yellow fever vaccination. Study results and caveats: Sorted repertoires could include abundant contaminating clonotypes from bulk cells.

This clonotype was recorded many times. They built TCR cDNA with 5'RACE template switching, a step that put in a universal primer site and UMIs. Each CDR3 protein is one row after TCRdb ran MiXCR on the 5' RACE reads. This table has about 25,000 distinct CDR3 sequences, 3.4% appearing once. In germline, CDR1 is DFQATT, CDR2 SNEGSKA (reference sequence). Trimming removed 3 bases from V and 1 base from J, with 9 bases in between. The CDR3 covers 13 residues. The material was PBMCs, either bulk or a sorted T-cell subset (CD4+, CD8+, memory, or dextramer-sorted; not recorded which), obtained approximately 47 days after the first yellow fever vaccination. V is TRBV20-1 and J is TRBJ1-1; D remains unclear. The sequence was obtained from a man aged 18 to 30 who received the YFV17D yellow fever vaccine. Here the CDR3 reads CSASFDTNTEAFF. CDR3 in DNA: TGCAGTGCTAGCTTTGACACGAACACTGAAGCTTTCTTT.